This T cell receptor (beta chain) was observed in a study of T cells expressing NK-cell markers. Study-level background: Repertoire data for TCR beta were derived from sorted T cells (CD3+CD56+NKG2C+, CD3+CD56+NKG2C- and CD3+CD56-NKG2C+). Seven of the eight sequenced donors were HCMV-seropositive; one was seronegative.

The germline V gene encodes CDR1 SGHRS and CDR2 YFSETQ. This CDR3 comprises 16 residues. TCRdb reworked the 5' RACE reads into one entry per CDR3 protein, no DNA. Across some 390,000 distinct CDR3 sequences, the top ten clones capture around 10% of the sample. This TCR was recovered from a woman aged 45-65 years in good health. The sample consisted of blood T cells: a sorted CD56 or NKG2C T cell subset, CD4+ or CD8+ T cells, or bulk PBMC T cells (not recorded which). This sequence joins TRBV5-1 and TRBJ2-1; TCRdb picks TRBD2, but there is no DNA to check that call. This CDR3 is CASSLVASGSYNEQFF.